This record covers a single TCR beta chain. What it binds is unknown. The data were obtained in a study of T cell repertoires in cytomegalovirus infection. TCRdb called the reads again in MiXCR, with one record for every CDR3 protein. Among roughly 350,000 distinct CDR3 sequences listed, about 34% were seen once. The specimen comprised cultured PBMCs, sampled from culture after CMV antigen stimulation. The clonotype was recovered from a human donor in good health (CMV status not recorded). Some clones in this sample may be carry-over from other donors' samples.

The CDR3 here is CASSALGSPLNTEAFF. In DNA form, the CDR3 reads TGTGCCAGCAGTGCGTTAGGGAGCCCGTTGAACACTGAAGCTTTCTTT. The V gene is TRBV6-6, the J gene TRBJ1-1, with no clear D. The CDR3 runs to 16 residues. Germline lookup yields CDR1 MNHNY and CDR2 SVGAGI (reference sequence). V lost 5 bases and J lost 0, with 16 bases in between.